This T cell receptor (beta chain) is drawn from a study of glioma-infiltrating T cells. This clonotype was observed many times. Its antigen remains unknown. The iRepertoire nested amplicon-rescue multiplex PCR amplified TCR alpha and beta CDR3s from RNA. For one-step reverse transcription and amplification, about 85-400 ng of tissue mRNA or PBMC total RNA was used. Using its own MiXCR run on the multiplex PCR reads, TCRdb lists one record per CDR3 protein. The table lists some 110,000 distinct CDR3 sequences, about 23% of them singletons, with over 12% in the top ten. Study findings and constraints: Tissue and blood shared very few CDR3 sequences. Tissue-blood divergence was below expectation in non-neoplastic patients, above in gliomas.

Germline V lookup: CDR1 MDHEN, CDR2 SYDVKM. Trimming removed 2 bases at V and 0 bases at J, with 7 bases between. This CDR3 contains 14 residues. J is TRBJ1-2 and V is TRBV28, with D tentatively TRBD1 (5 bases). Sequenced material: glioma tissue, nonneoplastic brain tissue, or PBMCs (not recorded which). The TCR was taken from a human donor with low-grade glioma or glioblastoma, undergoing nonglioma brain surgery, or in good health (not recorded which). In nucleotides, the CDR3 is TGTGCCAGCAGTTTAGTGGGGCCTAACTATGGCTACACCTTC. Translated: CASSLVGPNYGYTF.